This record covers a single TCR beta chain. These data come from a study of blood T cell repertoires in COVID-19. Across the whole study: Spain, Italy and the United States supplied samples that represented acute and convalescent COVID-19. From T cells, B-cell-depleted T cells, or PBMCs came the material, which was cDNA or gDNA.

In the source study's methods: Reference gene primer amplification gave estimated nucleated cell counts. Repertoires were generated with immunoSEQ multiplex PCR, while TCRdb's copy carries only in-frame clones and drops some. The V and J calls and clone size come from that table; D and trimming were worked out from the DNA. The sample lists some 390,000 clones, roughly nine tenths occurring once. The CDR3 consists of 16 residues. CDR1 SGHNT and CDR2 YENEEA come from the germline V gene. Losses at the gene ends were 4 bases for V and 5 bases for J; bases not matched to a gene: 10. Each recovered donor of Cohort 3 presented with two negative PCRs, clearance, or symptom resolution.

The chain employs TRBV11-3 and TRBJ2-3, with 9 positions matching TRBD2. This clonotype originated in a man younger than 40 who had recovered from COVID-19. What was sequenced was PBMCs or T cells enriched from blood (not recorded which). The CDR3 DNA is TGTGCCAGCAGCTCAGCTAGCGGGATGTGGGGAGATACGCAGTATTTT. It yields the protein CASSSASGMWGDTQYF. The entire variable domain, with the rest obtained from reference TRBV11-3 and TRBJ2-3, is as follows: EAGVVQSPRYKIIEKKQPVAFWCNPISGHNTLYWYLQNLGQGPELLIRYENEEAVDDSQLPKDRFSAERLKGVDSTLKIQPAELGDSAVYLCASSSASGMWGDTQYFGPGTRLTVL.